The source of this T cell receptor (beta chain) is a study of vaccination effects on CD4 cells after COVID-19. Using viral peptide pools, the ViraFEST assay grew out antigen-specific CD4+ T cells prior to sequencing. The culture ran for roughly ten days before CD4+ T cells were isolated. Sometime from March through December 2020, the person acquired a SARS-CoV-2 infection that PCR confirmed. At days 3 and 7, half of the medium was exchanged for IL-2 medium. TCRdb's table, derived via immunoSEQ multiplex PCR, lists solely in-frame clones and lacks some. The data show 20,000 to 30,000 clones, with about three quarters seen just once and roughly 18% held by the top ten. V trimming: 6 bases; J trimming: 2 bases; junction bases outside the gene matches: 10. From germline, CDR1 is MNHEY and CDR2 SVGAGI. This CDR3 has 15 residues. To note about this clone: The antigen is not known.

The chain uses TRBV6-5 and TRBJ2-7; 7 bases are shared with TRBD1. Sample: CD4+ T cells from PBMCs cultured with SARS-CoV-2 spike peptides, taken before COVID-19 vaccination. The clonotype was recovered from a human donor who had a prior SARS-CoV-2 infection. CDR3 sequence (DNA): TGTGCCAGCAGCCGCGACAGGGACCCAACCTACGAGCAGTACTTC. Translated, it gives CASSRDRDPTYEQYF.